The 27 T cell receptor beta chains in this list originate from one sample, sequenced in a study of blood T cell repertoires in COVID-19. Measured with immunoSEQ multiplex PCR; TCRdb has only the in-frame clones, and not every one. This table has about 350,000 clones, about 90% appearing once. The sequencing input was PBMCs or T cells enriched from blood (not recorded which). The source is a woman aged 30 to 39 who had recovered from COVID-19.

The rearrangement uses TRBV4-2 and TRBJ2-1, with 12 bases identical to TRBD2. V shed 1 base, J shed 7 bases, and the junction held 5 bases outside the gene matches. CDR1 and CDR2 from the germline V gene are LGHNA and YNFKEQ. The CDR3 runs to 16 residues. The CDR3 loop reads CASSQVPSGRVNEQFF. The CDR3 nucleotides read TGTGCCAGCAGCCAAGTTCCTAGCGGGAGGGTAAATGAGCAGTTCTTC.

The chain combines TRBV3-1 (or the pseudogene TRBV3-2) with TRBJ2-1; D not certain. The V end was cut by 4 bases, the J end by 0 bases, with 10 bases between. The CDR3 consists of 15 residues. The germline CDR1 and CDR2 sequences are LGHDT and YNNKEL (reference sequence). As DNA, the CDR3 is TGTGCCAGCAGCCCAATCTACAGCTCCTACAATGAGCAGTTCTTC. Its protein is CASSPIYSSYNEQFF.

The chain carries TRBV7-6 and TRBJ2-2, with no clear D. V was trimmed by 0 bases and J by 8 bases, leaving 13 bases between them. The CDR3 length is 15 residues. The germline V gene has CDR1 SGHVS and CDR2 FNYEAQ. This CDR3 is CASSLAGRGPGELFF. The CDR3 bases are TGTGCCAGCAGCTTAGCGGGTCGAGGTCCGGGGGAGCTGTTTTTT.

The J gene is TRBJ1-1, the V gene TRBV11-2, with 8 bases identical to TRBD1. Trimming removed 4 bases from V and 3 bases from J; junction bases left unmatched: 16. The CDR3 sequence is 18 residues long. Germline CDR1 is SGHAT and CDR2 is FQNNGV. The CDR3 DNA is TGTGCCAGCAGCTCTGCAAAGGGACAGGCCGTCCTCTACACTGAAGCTTTCTTT. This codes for CASSSAKGQAVLYTEAFF.

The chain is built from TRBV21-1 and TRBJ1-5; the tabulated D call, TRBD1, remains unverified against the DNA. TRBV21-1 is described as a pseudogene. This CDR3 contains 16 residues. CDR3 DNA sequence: TGTGCCAGCAGCAGGGGGGGGACAGGGGCCCCTCAGCCCCAGCATTTT. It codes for CASSRGGTGAPQPQHF.

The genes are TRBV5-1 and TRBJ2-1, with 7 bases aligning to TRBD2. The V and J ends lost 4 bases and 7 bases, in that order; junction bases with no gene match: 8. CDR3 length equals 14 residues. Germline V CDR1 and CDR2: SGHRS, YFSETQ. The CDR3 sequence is CASSQPLAWNEQFF. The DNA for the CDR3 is TGCGCCAGCAGCCAGCCACTAGCGTGGAATGAGCAGTTCTTC.

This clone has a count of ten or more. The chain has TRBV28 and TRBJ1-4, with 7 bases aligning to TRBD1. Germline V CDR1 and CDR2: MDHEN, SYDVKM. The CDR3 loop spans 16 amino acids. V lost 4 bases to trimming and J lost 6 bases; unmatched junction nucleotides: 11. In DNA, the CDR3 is TGTGCCAGCAGTTCTATAAGACAGGGCAGGTATGAAAAACTGTTTTTT. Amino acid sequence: CASSSIRQGRYEKLFF.

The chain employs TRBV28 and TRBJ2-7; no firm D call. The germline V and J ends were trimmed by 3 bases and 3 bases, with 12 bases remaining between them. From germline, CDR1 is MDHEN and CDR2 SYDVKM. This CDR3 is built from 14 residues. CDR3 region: CASSFKRSYYEQYF. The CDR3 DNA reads TGTGCCAGCAGTTTTAAGAGGTCCTACTACGAGCAGTACTTC.

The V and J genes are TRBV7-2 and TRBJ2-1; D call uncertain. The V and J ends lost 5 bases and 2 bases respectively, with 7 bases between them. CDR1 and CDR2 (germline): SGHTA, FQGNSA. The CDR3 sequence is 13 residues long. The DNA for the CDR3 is TGTGCCAGCAGCCCCACAACCTACAATGAGCAGTTCTTC. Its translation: CASSPTTYNEQFF.

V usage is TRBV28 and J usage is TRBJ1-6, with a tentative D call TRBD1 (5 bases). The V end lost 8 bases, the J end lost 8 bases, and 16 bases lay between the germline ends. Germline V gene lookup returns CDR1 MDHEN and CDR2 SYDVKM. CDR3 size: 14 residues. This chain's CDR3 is CASAPPGNYSPLHF. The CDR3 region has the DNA TGTGCCAGCGCCCCCCCAGGGAATTATTCACCCCTCCACTTT.

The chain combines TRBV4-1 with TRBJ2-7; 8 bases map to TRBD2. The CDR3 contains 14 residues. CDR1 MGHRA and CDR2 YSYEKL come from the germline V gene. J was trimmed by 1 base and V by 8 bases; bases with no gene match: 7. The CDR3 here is CASHTSGLSYEQYF. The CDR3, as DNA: TGCGCCAGCCACACTAGCGGTTTATCCTACGAGCAGTACTTC.

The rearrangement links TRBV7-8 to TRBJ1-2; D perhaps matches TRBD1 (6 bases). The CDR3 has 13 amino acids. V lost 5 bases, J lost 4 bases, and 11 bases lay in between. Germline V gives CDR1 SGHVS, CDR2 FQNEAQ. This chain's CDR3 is CASSPGQTYGYTF. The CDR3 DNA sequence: TGTGCCAGCAGCCCAGGACAGACCTATGGCTACACCTTC.

This CDR3 is CASSSPDVRGRDTQYF. CDR3 in DNA: TGTGCCAGCAGTTCCCCGGACGTCAGGGGGCGAGATACGCAGTATTTT. The chain couples TRBV28 to TRBJ2-3, with 8 bases identical to TRBD1. Germline values: CDR1 MDHEN, CDR2 SYDVKM. V lost 4 bases to trimming and J lost 5 bases; unmatched junction nucleotides: 11. The CDR3 totals 16 residues.

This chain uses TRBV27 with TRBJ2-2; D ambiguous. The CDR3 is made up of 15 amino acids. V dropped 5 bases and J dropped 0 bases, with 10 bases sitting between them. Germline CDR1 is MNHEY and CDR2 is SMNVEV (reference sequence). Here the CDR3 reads CASSPSGANTGELFF. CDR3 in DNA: TGTGCCAGCAGTCCTAGTGGAGCGAACACCGGGGAGCTGTTTTTT.

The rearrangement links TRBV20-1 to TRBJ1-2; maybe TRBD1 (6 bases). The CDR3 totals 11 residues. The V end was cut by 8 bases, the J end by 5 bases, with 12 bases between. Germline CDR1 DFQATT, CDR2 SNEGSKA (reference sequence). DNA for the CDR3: TGCAGTAAAGGACAGAGTTATGGCTACACCTTC. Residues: CSKGQSYGYTF.

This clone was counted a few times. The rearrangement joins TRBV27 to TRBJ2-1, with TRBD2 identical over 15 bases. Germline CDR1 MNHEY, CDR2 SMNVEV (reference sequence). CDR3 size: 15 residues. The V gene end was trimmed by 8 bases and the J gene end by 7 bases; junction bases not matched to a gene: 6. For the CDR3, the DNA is TGTGCCAGCGGAACCGGGACTAGCGGGAGGAATGAGCAGTTCTTC. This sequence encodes CASGTGTSGRNEQFF.

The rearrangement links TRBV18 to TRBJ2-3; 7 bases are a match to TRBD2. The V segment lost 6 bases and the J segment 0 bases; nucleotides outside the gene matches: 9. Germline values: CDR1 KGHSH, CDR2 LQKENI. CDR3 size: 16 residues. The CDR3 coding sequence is TGTGCCAGCTCCCGGGGAGGGGCCGAAAGCACAGATACGCAGTATTTT. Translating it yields CASSRGGAESTDTQYF.

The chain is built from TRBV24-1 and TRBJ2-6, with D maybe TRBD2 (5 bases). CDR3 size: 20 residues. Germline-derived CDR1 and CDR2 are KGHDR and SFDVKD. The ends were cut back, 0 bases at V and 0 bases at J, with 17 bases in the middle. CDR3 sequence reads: CATSDLFIGETRSGANVLTF. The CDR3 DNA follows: TGTGCCACCAGTGATTTGTTTATCGGGGAGACCCGCTCTGGGGCCAACGTCCTGACTTTC.

The chain's CDR3 is CASSQVSSYTF. For the CDR3, the DNA is TGTGCCAGCAGCCAAGTTTCTAGCTACACCTTC. The chain combines TRBV3-1 (or the pseudogene TRBV3-2) with TRBJ1-2; no definite D call. CDR1 and CDR2 (germline): LGHDT, YNNKEL (reference sequence). The CDR3 has 11 residues. The V and J ends lost 1 base and 9 bases respectively, with 6 bases between them.

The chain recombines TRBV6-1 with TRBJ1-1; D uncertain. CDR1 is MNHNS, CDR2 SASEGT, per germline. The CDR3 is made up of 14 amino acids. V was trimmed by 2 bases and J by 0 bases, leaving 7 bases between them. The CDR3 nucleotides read TGTGCCAGCAGTGAATATTTGTTGAACACTGAAGCTTTCTTT. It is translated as CASSEYLLNTEAFF.

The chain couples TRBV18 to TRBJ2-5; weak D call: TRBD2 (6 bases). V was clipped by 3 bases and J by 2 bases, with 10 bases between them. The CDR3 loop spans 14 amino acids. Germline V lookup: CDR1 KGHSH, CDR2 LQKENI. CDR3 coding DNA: TGTGCCAGCTCACCGGGACTCGCACAAGAGACCCAGTACTTC. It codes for CASSPGLAQETQYF.

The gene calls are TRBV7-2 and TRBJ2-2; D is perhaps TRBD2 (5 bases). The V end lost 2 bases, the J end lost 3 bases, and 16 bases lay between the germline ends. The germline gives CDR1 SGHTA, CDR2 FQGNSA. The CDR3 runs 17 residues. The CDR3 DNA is TGTGCCAGCAGCTTATTTGATTTTGAGGGCCACACCGGGGAGCTGTTTTTT. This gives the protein CASSLFDFEGHTGELFF.

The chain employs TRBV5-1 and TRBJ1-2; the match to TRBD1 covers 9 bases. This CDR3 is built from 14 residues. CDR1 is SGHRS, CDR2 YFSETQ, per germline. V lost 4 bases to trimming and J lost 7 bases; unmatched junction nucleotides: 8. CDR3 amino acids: CASSQRTGEGGYTF. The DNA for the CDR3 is TGCGCCAGCAGCCAGAGGACAGGGGAGGGTGGCTACACCTTC. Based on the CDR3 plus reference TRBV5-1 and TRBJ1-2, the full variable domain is KAGVTQTPRYLIKTRGQQVTLSCSPISGHRSVSWYQQTPGQGLQFLFEYFSETQRNKGNFPGRFSGRQFSNSRSEMNVSTLELGDSALYLCASSQRTGEGGYTFGSGTRLTVV.

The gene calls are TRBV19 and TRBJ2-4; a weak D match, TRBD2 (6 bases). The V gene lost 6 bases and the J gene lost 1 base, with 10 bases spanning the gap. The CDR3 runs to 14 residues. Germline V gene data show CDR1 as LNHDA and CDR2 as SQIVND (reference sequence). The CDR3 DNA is TGTGCCAGTAGGACGGCGGGGGCCAAAAACATTCAGTACTTC. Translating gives CASRTAGAKNIQYF.

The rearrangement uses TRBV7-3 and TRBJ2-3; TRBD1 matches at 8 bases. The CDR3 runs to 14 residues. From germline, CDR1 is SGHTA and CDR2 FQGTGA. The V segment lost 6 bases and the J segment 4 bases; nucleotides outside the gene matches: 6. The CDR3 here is CASRRQGTSDTQYF. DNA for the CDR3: TGTGCCAGCAGGAGACAGGGGACATCAGATACGCAGTATTTT.

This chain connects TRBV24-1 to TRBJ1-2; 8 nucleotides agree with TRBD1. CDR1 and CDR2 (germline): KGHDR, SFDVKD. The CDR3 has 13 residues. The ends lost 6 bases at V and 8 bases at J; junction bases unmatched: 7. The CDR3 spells CATSSDRADGYTF. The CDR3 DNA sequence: TGTGCCACCAGTTCGGACAGGGCTGACGGCTACACCTTC.

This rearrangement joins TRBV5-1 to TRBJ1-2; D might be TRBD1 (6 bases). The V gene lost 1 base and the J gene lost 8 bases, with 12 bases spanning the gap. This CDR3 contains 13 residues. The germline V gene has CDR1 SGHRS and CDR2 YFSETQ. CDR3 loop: CASSLNREGGYTF. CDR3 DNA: TGCGCCAGCAGCTTGAACAGGGAGGGGGGCTACACCTTC.